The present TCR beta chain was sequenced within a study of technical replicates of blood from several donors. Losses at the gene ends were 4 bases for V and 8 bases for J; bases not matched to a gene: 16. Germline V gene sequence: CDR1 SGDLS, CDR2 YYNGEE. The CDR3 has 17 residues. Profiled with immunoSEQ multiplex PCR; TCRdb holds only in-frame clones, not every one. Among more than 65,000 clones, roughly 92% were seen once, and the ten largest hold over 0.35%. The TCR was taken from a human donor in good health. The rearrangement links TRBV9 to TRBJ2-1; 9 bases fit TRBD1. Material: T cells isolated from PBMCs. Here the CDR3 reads CASSHHQTGTGTHEQFF. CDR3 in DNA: TGTGCCAGCAGCCACCATCAGACCGGGACAGGGACTCATGAGCAGTTCTTC.